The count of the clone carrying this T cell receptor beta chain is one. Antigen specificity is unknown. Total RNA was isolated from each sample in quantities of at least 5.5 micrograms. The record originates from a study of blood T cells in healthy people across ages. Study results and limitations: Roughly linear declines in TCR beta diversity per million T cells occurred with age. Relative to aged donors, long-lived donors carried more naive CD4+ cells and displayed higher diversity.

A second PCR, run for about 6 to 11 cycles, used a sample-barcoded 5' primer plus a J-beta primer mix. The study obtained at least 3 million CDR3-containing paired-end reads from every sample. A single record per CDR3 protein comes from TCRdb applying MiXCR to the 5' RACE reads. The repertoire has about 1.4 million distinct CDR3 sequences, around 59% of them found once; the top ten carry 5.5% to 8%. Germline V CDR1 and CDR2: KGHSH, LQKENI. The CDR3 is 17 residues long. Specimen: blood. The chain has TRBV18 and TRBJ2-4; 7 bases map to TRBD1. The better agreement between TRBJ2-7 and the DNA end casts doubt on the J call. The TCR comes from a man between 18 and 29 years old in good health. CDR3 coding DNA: TGTGCCAGCTCCCCTAGGCCTCACACAGGGGTAGCCTACGAGCAGTACTTC. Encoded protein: CASSPRPHTGVAYEQYF.